Listed here is a single T cell receptor beta chain. Specified time point: persistent/refractory GD, antithyroid drugs over 5 years with positive TRAb. Preparation of the TCR library used RNA extracted from PBMCs. There are 20 residues in the CDR3. The germline CDR1 and CDR2 sequences are MGHRA and YSYEKL. The V and J ends lost 1 base and 4 bases, in that order; junction bases with no gene match: 12. According to the study, TCR beta libraries were built with iRepertoire HTBI primers and CDR3-region Arm-PCR. TCRdb called the multiplex PCR reads again in MiXCR, with one record for every CDR3 protein. Among around 400,000 distinct CDR3 sequences, 23% were seen once, and the ten largest hold roughly 30%. This sample stems from a study of regulatory T cells in long-lasting Graves disease.

The chain joins TRBV4-1 to TRBJ2-6, with 11 nucleotides matching TRBD2. This sequence was found in a female donor with Graves disease. This sample comprised peripheral blood mononuclear cells (PBMCs), obtained when the disease was refractory, from a patient treated with antithyroid drugs. CDR3 residues: CASSQGGYSGRGTGANVLTF. The CDR3 region has the DNA TGCGCCAGCAGCCAAGGAGGTTATAGCGGGAGGGGAACCGGGGCCAACGTCCTGACTTTC.